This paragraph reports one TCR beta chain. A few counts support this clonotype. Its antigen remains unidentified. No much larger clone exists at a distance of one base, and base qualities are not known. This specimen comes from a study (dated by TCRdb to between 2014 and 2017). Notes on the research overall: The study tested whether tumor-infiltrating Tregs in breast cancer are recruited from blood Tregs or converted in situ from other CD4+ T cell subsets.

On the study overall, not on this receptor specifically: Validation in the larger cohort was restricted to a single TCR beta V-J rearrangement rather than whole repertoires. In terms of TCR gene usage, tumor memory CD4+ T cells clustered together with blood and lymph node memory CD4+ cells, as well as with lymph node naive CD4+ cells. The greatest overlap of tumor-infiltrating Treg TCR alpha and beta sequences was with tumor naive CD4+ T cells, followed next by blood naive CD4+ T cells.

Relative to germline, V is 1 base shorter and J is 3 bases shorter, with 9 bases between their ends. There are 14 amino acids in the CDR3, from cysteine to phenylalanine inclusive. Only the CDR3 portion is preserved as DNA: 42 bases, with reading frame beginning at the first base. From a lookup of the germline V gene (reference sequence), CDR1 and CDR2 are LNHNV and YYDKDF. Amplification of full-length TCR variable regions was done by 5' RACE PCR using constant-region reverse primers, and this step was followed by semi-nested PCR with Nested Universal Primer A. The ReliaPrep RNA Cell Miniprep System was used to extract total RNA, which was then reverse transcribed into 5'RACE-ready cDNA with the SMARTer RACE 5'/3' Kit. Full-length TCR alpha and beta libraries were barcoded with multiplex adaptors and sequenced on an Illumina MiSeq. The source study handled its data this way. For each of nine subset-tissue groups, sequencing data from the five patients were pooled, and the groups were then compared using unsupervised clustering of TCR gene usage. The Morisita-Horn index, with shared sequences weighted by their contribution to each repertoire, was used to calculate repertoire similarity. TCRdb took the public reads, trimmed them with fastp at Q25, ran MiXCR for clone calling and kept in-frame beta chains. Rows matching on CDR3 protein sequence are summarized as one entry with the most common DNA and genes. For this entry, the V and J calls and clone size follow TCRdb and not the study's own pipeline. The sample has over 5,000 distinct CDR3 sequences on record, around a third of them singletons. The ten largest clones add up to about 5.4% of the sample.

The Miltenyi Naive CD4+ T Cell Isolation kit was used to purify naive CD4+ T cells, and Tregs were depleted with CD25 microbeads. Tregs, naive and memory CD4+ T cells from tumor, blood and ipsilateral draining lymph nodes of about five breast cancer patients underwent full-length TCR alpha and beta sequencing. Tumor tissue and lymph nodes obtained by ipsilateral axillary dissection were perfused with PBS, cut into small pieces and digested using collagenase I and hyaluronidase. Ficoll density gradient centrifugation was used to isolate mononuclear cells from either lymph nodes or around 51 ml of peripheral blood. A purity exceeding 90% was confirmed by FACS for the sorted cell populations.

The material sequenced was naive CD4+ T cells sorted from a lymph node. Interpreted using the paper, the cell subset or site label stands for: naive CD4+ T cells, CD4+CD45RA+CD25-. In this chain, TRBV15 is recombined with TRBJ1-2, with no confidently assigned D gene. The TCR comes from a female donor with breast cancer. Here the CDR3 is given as CATSRGGGDYGYTF. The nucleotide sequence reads TGTGCCACCAGCAGAGGGGGTGGGGACTATGGCTACACCTTC. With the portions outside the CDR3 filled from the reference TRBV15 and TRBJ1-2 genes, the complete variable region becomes DAMVIQNPRYQVTQFGKPVTLSCSQTLNHNVMYWYQQKSSQAPKLLFHYYDKDFNNEADTPDNFQSRRPNTSFCFLDIRSPGLGDTAMYLCATSRGGGDYGYTFGSGTRLTVV.